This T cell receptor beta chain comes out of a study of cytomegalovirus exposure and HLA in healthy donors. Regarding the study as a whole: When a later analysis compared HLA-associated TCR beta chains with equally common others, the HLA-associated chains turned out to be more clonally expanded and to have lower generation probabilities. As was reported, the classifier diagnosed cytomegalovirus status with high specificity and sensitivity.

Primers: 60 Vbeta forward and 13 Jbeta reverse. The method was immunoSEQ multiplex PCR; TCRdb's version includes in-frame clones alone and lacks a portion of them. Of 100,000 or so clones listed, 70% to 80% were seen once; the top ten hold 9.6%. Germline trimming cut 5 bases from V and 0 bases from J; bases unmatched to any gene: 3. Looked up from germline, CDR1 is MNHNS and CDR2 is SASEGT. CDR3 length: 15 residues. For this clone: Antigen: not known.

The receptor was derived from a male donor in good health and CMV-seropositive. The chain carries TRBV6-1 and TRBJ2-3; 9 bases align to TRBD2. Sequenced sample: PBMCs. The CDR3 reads CASSRLAVSTDTQYF. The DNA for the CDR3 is TGTGCCAGCAGTCGACTAGCGGTTAGCACAGATACGCAGTATTTT.